The 18 T cell receptor beta chains below all came from one sample that was sequenced in a study of blood T cell repertoires in COVID-19. Libraries were prepared by immunoSEQ multiplex PCR; TCRdb keeps only in-frame clonotypes and omits some of them. Among 75,000 to 90,000 clones listed, around three quarters were seen once. Sequenced: peripheral blood. These receptors all stem from a woman aged 65 to 85 with acute or convalescent COVID-19.

V usage is TRBV4-3 and J usage is TRBJ1-1; 7 nucleotides match TRBD1. CDR3 size: 19 residues. The germline CDR1 and CDR2 sequences are LGHNA and YSLEER. V lost 0 bases, J lost 0 bases, and 13 bases stayed unmatched. The CDR3 is CASSQDSRTGVGLNTEAFF. The CDR3 DNA reads TGCGCCAGCAGCCAAGATAGCAGGACAGGAGTTGGGTTGAACACTGAAGCTTTCTTT.

This clone was observed a few times. The same CDR3 arises from other DNA sequences in this sample as well. DNA of the CDR3: TGTGCCAGCAGTTACTCTGGAGTGTACGAGCAGTACTTC. It specifies CASSYSGVYEQYF. V gene TRBV6-2 or TRBV6-3 combines with J gene TRBJ2-7; no clear D. Looked up from germline, CDR1 is MNHEY and CDR2 is SVGEGT. CDR3 size: 13 residues. V gave up 0 bases and J gave up 4 bases, with 7 bases separating them.

This chain connects TRBV4-2 to TRBJ1-1; possible D gene TRBD1, 5 bases. The CDR3 spans 16 residues. The ends were cut back, 1 base at V and 3 bases at J, with 15 bases in the middle. Germline lookup yields CDR1 LGHNA and CDR2 YNFKEQ. The chain's CDR3 is CASSQAGGGGYTEAFF. CDR3 nucleotides: TGTGCCAGCAGCCAAGCCGGTGGGGGGGGATACACTGAAGCTTTCTTT.

This chain links TRBV9 with TRBJ2-1; 7 bases agree with TRBD1. The CDR3 extends over 14 amino acids. Germline V gene data show CDR1 as SGDLS and CDR2 as YYNGEE. V trimming: 0 bases; J trimming: 7 bases; junction bases outside the gene matches: 4. The CDR3: CASSVDRGLNEQFF. In DNA, the CDR3 is TGTGCCAGCAGCGTAGACAGGGGTTTAAATGAGCAGTTCTTC.

The gene calls are TRBV5-8 and TRBJ2-4; tentatively, D is TRBD1 (5 bases). The CDR3 spans 13 residues. Trimming cost V 5 bases and J 6 bases, with 12 bases left between them. CDR1 and CDR2 (germline): SGHTS, YDEGEE. In DNA form, the CDR3 reads TGTGCCAGCAGGTCCCAGGGAACAAACATTCAGTACTTC. Protein: CASRSQGTNIQYF. Drawing the rest from reference TRBV5-8 and TRBJ2-4, the complete variable domain is EAGVTQSPTHLIKTRGQQATLRCSPISGHTSVYWYQQALGLGLQFLLWYDEGEERNRGNFPPRFSGRQFPNYSSELNVNALELEDSALYLCASRSQGTNIQYFGAGTRLSVL.

The chain recombines TRBV11-2 with TRBJ2-5, with D possibly being TRBD2 (6 bases). CDR1 is SGHAT and CDR2 is FQNNGV in the germline V gene. This CDR3 region has 14 residues. The ends were cut back, 7 bases at V and 0 bases at J, with 12 bases in the middle. The CDR3 DNA reads TGTGCCAGCACCAAAGGAGGGAACCAAGAGACCCAGTACTTC. Residues: CASTKGGNQETQYF.

The V and J genes are TRBV21-1 and TRBJ2-7; the table's TRBD1 call for D was not verified on the DNA. TRBV21-1 is listed as a pseudogene. This CDR3 comprises 14 residues. CDR3 in DNA: TGTGCCAGCAGCAACCTATCGCAGGGGTTAGTGCAGTACTTC. Translated: CASSNLSQGLVQYF.

This clone was observed a single time. The rearrangement links TRBV7-2 to TRBJ2-7, with TRBD1 identical over 7 bases. Germline CDR1 SGHTA, CDR2 FQGNSA. After removal of 5 bases from V and 6 bases from J, the junction contained 19 bases not matched to a gene. This CDR3 is 17 amino acids long. The CDR3 nucleotides read TGTGCCAGCAGCCCTGCTTCAGGGGGACATACCTCGCGCGAGCAGTACTTC. This sequence encodes CASSPASGGHTSREQYF.

The chain is built from TRBV5-6 and TRBJ2-2; perhaps TRBD2 as D (6 bases). The germline gives CDR1 SGHDT, CDR2 YYEEEE. The CDR3 length is 16 residues. V lost 4 bases to trimming and J lost 0 bases, with 13 bases between them. CDR3 in DNA: TGTGCCAGCAGCCTATTCCGGGGGACGAACACCGGGGAGCTGTTTTTT. Residues: CASSLFRGTNTGELFF.

This clone was observed a few times. The V and J genes are TRBV7-6 and TRBJ2-2, with D perhaps matching TRBD1 (6 bases). V dropped 0 bases and J dropped 4 bases, with 12 bases sitting between them. CDR3 length: 16 residues. Germline V CDR1 and CDR2: SGHVS, FNYEAQ. CDR3 sequence reads: CASSLAGALSTGELFF. The CDR3 DNA reads TGTGCCAGCAGCTTAGCGGGGGCGCTGAGCACCGGGGAGCTGTTTTTT.

The rearrangement links TRBV14 to TRBJ1-3, with D unclear. Germline V gives CDR1 SGHDN, CDR2 FVKESK. The CDR3 is 12 residues long. V was cut by 2 bases and J by 7 bases, with 6 bases left in between. In DNA form, the CDR3 reads TGTGCCAGCAGCCAAAACTGGAACACCATATATTTT. Its translation: CASSQNWNTIYF.

The chain combines TRBV6-6 with TRBJ1-5; TRBD1 matches at 9 bases. The CDR3 covers 15 residues. V lost 7 bases to trimming and J lost 6 bases; unmatched junction nucleotides: 10. From germline, CDR1 is MNHNY and CDR2 SVGAGI (reference sequence). The CDR3 is CASTHTGGGPQPQHF. The CDR3 nucleotides read TGTGCCAGCACCCATACAGGGGGCGGACCTCAGCCCCAGCATTTT.

The rearrangement links TRBV19 to TRBJ2-3, with 11 bases that match TRBD2. The CDR3 runs 16 residues. The germline V gene encodes CDR1 LNHDA and CDR2 SQIVND (reference sequence). V lost 2 bases and J lost 1; bases outside the gene matches: 2. The CDR3 nucleotides read TGTGCCAGTAGTATAACTAGCGGGGGCCGCACAGATACGCAGTATTTT. As protein: CASSITSGGRTDTQYF.

A single count supports this clone. J is TRBJ1-4 and V is TRBV7-9; 7 positions agree with TRBD1. Germline V gene data show CDR1 as SEHNR and CDR2 as FQNEAQ (reference sequence). The CDR3 consists of 14 residues. V lost 8 bases and J lost 7; bases outside the gene matches: 10. The CDR3 here is CASEGTASGEKLFF. In nucleotides, the CDR3 is TGTGCCAGCGAGGGGACAGCATCGGGTGAAAAACTGTTTTTT. Together with reference TRBV7-9 and TRBJ1-4, the CDR3 gives the full variable domain: DTGVSQNPRHKITKRGQNVTFRCDPISEHNRLYWYRQTLGQGPEFLTYFQNEAQLEKSRLLSDRFSAERPKGSFSTLEIQRTEQGDSAMYLCASEGTASGEKLFFGSGTQLSVL.

The V call is TRBV24-1, the J call TRBJ2-1; D remains ambiguous. With 6 bases removed from V and 0 bases from J, the gap between germline ends came to 14 bases. From germline, CDR1 is KGHDR and CDR2 SFDVKD. The CDR3 is 16 residues long. CDR3 amino acids: CATSSFDSSSYNEQFF. Written as DNA, the CDR3 is TGTGCCACCAGTAGTTTTGATTCGAGCTCCTACAATGAGCAGTTCTTC.

The chain is built from TRBV6-5 and TRBJ2-5, with D maybe TRBD2 (6 bases). V gave up 5 bases and J gave up 5 bases, with 12 bases separating them. CDR1 MNHEY and CDR2 SVGAGI come from the germline V gene. This CDR3 is built from 13 residues. The CDR3 spells CASSPRAGETQYF. CDR3 DNA: TGTGCCAGCAGTCCTCGGGCGGGGGAGACCCAGTACTTC.

This chain uses TRBV29-1 with TRBJ2-7, with D perhaps TRBD1 (6 bases). The CDR3 is 14 amino acids. Deletions cut 2 bases from V and 5 bases from J, with 16 bases between. CDR1 and CDR2 (germline): SQVTM, ANQGSEA. The CDR3 region is CSVETRPGVNEQYF. CDR3 bases: TGCAGCGTTGAAACTCGGCCAGGGGTCAACGAGCAGTACTTC.

J is TRBJ1-2 and V is TRBV29-1; TRBD1 matches 8 bases. J lost 0 bases, V lost 2 bases, and 8 bases had no gene match. CDR3 length: 16 amino acids. CDR1 is SQVTM, CDR2 ANQGSEA, per germline. CDR3 nucleotide sequence: TGCAGCGTTGAATCTGGACAGGGCTATCCTAACTATGGCTACACCTTC. It yields the protein CSVESGQGYPNYGYTF.